These 12 T cell receptor beta chains originate from one sample sequenced in a study of blood T cells in healthy people across ages. It was with a sample-barcoded 5' primer and a J-beta primer mix that a second PCR of roughly 7 to 12 cycles was run. TCRdb re-called the 5' RACE reads through MiXCR, storing one row per CDR3 protein. The repertoire has some 1.6 million distinct CDR3 sequences, about 35% of them found once; the top ten carry 11%. Input material: blood. These receptor sequences come from a woman between 25 and 40 years old in good health.

V is TRBV12-3 or TRBV12-4 and J is TRBJ1-2, with D possibly being TRBD1 (5 bases). Trimming took off 6 bases at V and 1 base at J, with 18 bases between the two ends. This CDR3 contains 16 residues. The CDR3 loop reads CASRSPGEGDNYGYTF. The CDR3 DNA follows: TGTGCCAGCAGATCCCCGGGCGAAGGGGATAACTATGGCTACACCTTC.

The CDR3 nucleotides read TGTGCCAGCGGGACAGGACAATACGAGCAGTACTTC. Protein: CASGTGQYEQYF. The V call is TRBV6-1, the J call TRBJ2-7; 8 nucleotides agree with TRBD1. V lost 8 bases and J lost 4; bases outside the gene matches: 4. Germline V gene data show CDR1 as MNHNS and CDR2 as SASEGT. This CDR3 has 12 residues.

The chain combines TRBV5-1 with TRBJ2-1; D is unresolved. Germline CDR1 reads SGHRS; CDR2 reads YFSETQ. This CDR3 comprises 13 residues. Trimming pared 4 bases from V and 8 bases from J, leaving 13 bases between. CDR3 in amino acids: CASSPPGPDEQFF. For the CDR3, the DNA is TGCGCCAGCAGCCCCCCGGGCCCCGATGAGCAGTTCTTC.

In this sample, this clonotype turned up a few times. The V gene is TRBV20-1, the J gene TRBJ2-5; 8 bases fit TRBD2. CDR1 and CDR2 (germline): DFQATT, SNEGSKA (reference sequence). This CDR3 comprises 15 residues. Germline trimming cut 6 bases from V and 5 bases from J; bases unmatched to any gene: 14. CDR3 in amino acids: CSAPKDGRAAETQYF. The CDR3, as DNA: TGCAGTGCCCCGAAGGACGGGAGGGCCGCGGAGACCCAGTACTTC.

V usage is TRBV7-9 and J usage is TRBJ2-3, with TRBD2 matching over 10 bases. The CDR3 is 17 residues long. The ends lost 4 bases at V and 2 bases at J; junction bases unmatched: 9. Per the germline V gene, CDR1 is SEHNR and CDR2 is FQNEAQ (reference sequence). The DNA of the CDR3 is TGTGCCAGCAGCTCCCCGGAGCGGGAGGGCCACACAGATACGCAGTATTTT. It translates to CASSSPEREGHTDTQYF.

This clonotype showed up just a few times. The V call is TRBV27, the J call TRBJ1-5; TRBD1 might be the D (5 bases). Trimming left V 8 bases short and J 6 bases short, with 20 bases between. This CDR3 contains 15 residues. From germline, CDR1 is MNHEY and CDR2 SMNVEV (reference sequence). The CDR3 DNA is TGTGCCAGCGGGACTTTGGCAGGGATCGGTCAGCCCCAGCATTTT. Its translation: CASGTLAGIGQPQHF.

A word on this clonotype: A much larger clone lies a single base off, so this may be a read error. J is TRBJ2-3 and V is TRBV6-1, with 7 bases fitting TRBD2. The CDR3 covers 14 residues. The germline gives CDR1 MNHNS, CDR2 SASEGT. The CDR3 bases are TGTGCCAGCAGGGAAGTGGGAGGGACAGATACGCAGTATTTT. This sequence encodes CASREVGGTDTQYF.

This clonotype was counted a few times. The V and J genes are TRBV11-2 and TRBJ2-7; 10 positions agree with TRBD2. The CDR3 consists of 16 residues. Unmatched junction bases numbered 6, after V lost 1 base and J lost 3 bases. The germline CDR1 and CDR2 sequences are SGHAT and FQNNGV. The CDR3 nucleotides are TGTGCCAGCAGCTTAGCCGCTAGCGGGAGTAGCTACGAGCAGTACTTC. Protein: CASSLAASGSSYEQYF.

This clonotype was observed a single time. The V call is TRBV28, the J call TRBJ1-2; maybe TRBD1 (6 bases). Trimming shortened V by 6 bases and J by 8 bases, and 19 bases separated the two germline ends. Germline assignment: CDR1 MDHEN and CDR2 SYDVKM. This CDR3 has 14 residues. CDR3 region: CASSPGQLLGGYTF. The CDR3 DNA sequence: TGTGCCAGCAGCCCCGGACAGCTCTTGGGGGGCTACACCTTC.

This clonotype has a handful of counts. The J gene is TRBJ2-1, the V gene TRBV29-1; TRBD2 might be the D (5 bases). Germline CDR1 is SQVTM and CDR2 is ANQGSEA. Trimming shortened V by 1 base and J by 7 bases, and 11 bases separated the two germline ends. The CDR3 is 13 residues long. CDR3 nucleotide sequence: TGCAGCGTTGAAGGAGGGAAGTCAAATGAGCAGTTCTTC. Residues: CSVEGGKSNEQFF.

V usage is TRBV20-1 and J usage is TRBJ2-7; TRBD1 matches at 10 bases. CDR3 length: 15 residues. CDR1 is DFQATT and CDR2 is SNEGSKA in the germline V gene (reference sequence). J lost 3 bases, V lost 7 bases, and 12 bases had no gene match. CDR3 loop: CSVRLVGTGVYEQYF. DNA of the CDR3: TGCAGTGTTCGACTAGTAGGGACAGGGGTCTACGAGCAGTACTTC.

The chain couples TRBV5-1 to TRBJ2-5, with D perhaps matching TRBD2 (7 bases). Trimming stripped 1 base from V and 2 bases from J, with 12 bases between. The CDR3 sequence is 15 residues long. Germline CDR1 reads SGHRS; CDR2 reads YFSETQ. CDR3 amino acids: CASSLTGGSQETQYF. The CDR3 region has the DNA TGCGCCAGCAGCTTGACGGGGGGCAGTCAAGAGACCCAGTACTTC. Drawing the rest from reference TRBV5-1 and TRBJ2-5, the complete variable domain is KAGVTQTPRYLIKTRGQQVTLSCSPISGHRSVSWYQQTPGQGLQFLFEYFSETQRNKGNFPGRFSGRQFSNSRSEMNVSTLELGDSALYLCASSLTGGSQETQYFGPGTRLLVL.